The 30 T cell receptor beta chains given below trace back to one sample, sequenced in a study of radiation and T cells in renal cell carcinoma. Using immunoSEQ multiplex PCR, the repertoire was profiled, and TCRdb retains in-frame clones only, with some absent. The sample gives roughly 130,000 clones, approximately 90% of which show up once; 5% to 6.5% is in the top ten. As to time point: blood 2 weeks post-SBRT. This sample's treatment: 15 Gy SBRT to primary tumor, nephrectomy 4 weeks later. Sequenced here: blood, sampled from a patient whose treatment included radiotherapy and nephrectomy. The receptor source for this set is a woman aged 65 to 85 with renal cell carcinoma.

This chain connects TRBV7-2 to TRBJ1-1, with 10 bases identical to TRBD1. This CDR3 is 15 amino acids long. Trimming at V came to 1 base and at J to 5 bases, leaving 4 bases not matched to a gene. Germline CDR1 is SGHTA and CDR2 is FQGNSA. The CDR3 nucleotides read TGTGCCAGCAGCTTAGTTACGGACAGGGGGACTGAAGCTTTCTTT. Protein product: CASSLVTDRGTEAFF.

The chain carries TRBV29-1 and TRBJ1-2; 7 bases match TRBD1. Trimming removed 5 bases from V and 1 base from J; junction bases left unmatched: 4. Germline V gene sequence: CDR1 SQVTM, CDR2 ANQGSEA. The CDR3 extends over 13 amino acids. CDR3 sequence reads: CSVLQGLNYGYTF. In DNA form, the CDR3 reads TGCAGCGTTCTACAGGGGCTTAACTATGGCTACACCTTC. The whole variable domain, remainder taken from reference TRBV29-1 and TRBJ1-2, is SAVISQKPSRDICQRGTSLTIQCQVDSQVTMMFWYRQQPGQSLTLIATANQGSEATYESGFVIDKFPISRPNLTFSTLTVSNMSPEDSSIYLCSVLQGLNYGYTFGSGTRLTVV.

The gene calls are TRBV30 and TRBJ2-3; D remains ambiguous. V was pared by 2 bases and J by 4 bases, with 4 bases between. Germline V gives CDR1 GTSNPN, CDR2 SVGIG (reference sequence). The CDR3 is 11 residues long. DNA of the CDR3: TGTGCCTGGAGTCAACCAGATACGCAGTATTTT. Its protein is CAWSQPDTQYF.

The CDR3 DNA reads as TGTGCCAGCAGTTTTAGCGGGAGCTCCTACAATGAGCAGTTCTTC. This encodes CASSFSGSSYNEQFF. The chain combines TRBV7-3 with TRBJ2-1, with 9 bases identical to TRBD2. The CDR3 has 15 residues. CDR1 SGHTA and CDR2 FQGTGA come from the germline V gene. V lost 6 bases to trimming and J lost 0 bases; unmatched junction nucleotides: 3.

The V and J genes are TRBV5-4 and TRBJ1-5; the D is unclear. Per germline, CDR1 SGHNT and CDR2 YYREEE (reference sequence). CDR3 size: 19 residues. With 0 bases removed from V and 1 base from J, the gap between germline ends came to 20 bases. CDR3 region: CASSLVEGGAEVSNQPQHF. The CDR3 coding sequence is TGTGCCAGCAGCTTGGTAGAGGGTGGAGCGGAGGTGAGCAATCAGCCCCAGCATTTT.

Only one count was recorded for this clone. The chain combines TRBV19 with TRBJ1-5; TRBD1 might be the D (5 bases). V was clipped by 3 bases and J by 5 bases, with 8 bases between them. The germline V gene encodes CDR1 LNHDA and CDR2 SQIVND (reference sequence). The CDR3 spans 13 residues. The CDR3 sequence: CASSIPGYQPQHF. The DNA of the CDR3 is TGTGCCAGTAGTATTCCAGGGTATCAGCCCCAGCATTTT. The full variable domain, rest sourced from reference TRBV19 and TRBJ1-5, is DGGITQSPKYLFRKEGQNVTLSCEQNLNHDAMYWYRQDPGQGLRLIYYSQIVNDFQKGDIAEGYSVSREKKESFPLTVTSAQKNPTAFYLCASSIPGYQPQHFGDGTRLSIL.

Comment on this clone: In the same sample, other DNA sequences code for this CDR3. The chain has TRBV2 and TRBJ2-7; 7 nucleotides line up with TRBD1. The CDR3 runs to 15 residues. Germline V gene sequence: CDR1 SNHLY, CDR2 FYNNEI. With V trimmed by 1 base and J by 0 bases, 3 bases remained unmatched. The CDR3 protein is CASSEGGGRSYEQYF. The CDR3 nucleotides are TGTGCCAGCAGTGAAGGAGGGGGCCGCTCCTACGAGCAGTACTTC.

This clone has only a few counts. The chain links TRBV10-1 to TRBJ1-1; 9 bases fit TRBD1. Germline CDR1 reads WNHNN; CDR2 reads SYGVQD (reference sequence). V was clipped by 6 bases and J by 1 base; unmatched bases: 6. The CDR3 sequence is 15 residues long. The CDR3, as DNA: TGCGCCAGCAGGGCACAGGGGGCCCGGAACACTGAAGCTTTCTTT. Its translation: CASRAQGARNTEAFF.

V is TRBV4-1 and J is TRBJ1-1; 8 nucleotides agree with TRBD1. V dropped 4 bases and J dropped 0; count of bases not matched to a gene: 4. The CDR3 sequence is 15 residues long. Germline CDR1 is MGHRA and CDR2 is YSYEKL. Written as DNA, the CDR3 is TGCGCCAGCAGCCCGACGGACAGGGTGAACACTGAAGCTTTCTTT. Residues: CASSPTDRVNTEAFF.

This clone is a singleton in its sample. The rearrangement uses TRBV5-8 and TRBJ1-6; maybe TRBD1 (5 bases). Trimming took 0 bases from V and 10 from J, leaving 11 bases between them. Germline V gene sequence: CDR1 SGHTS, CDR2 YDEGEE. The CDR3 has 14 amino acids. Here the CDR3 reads CASSLGQGLSPLHF. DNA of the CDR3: TGTGCCAGCAGCTTGGGGCAGGGACTGTCACCCCTCCACTTT.

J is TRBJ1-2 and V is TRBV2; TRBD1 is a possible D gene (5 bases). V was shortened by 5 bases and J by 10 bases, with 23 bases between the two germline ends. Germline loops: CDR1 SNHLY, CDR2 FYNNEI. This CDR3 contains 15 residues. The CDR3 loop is CASSFFSSARAYYTF. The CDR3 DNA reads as TGTGCCAGCAGTTTCTTTTCGTCCGCCAGGGCGTACTACACCTTC.

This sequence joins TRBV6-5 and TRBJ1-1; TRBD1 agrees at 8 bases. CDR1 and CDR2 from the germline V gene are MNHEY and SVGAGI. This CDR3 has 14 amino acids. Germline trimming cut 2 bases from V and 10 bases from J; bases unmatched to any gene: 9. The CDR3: CASSYTSNTGGAFF. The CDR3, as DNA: TGTGCCAGCAGTTACACCAGCAATACAGGGGGAGCTTTCTTT.

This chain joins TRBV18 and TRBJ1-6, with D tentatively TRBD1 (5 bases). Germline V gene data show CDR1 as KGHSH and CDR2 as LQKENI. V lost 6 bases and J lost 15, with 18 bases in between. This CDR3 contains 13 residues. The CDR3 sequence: CASSDRGNELLHF. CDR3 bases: TGTGCCAGCTCTGATCGGGGCAATGAGCTCCTCCACTTT.

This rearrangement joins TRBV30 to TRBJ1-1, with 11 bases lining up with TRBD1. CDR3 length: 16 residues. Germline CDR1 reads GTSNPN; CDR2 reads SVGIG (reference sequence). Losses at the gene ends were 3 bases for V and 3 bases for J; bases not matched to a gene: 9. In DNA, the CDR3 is TGTGCCTGGAGAGGACAGGGGGCTGTTAGAGACACTGAAGCTTTCTTT. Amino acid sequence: CAWRGQGAVRDTEAFF.

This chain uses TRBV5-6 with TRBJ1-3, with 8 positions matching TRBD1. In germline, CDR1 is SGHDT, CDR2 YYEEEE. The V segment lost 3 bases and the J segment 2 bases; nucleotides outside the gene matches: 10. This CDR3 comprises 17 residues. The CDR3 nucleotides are TGTGCCAGCAGCTGGGCCGGCACAGGGGGAGCTGGAAACACCATATATTTT. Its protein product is CASSWAGTGGAGNTIYF.

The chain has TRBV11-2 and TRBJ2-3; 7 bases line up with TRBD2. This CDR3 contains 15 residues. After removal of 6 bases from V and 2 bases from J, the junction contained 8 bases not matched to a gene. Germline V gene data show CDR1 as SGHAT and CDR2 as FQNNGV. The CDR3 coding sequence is TGTGCCAGCAGGACCGAGCGGGGATACACAGATACGCAGTATTTT. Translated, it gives CASRTERGYTDTQYF.

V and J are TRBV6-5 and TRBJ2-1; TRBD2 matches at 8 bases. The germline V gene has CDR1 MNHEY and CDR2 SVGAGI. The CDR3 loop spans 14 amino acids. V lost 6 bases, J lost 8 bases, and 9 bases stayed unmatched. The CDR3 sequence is CASSPAGTRDEQFF. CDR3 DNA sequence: TGTGCCAGCAGCCCCGCCGGGACTAGGGATGAGCAGTTCTTC.

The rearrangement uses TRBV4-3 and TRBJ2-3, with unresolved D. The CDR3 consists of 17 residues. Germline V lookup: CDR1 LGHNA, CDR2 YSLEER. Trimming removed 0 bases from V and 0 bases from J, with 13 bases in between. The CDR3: CASSQDVRPSSTDTQYF. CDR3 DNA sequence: TGCGCCAGCAGCCAAGACGTCAGACCATCTAGCACAGATACGCAGTATTTT.

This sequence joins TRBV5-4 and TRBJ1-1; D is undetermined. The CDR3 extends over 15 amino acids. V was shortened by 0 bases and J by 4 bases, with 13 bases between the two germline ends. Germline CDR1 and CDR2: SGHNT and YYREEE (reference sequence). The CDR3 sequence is CASSLGAGRLTEAFF. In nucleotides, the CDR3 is TGTGCCAGCAGCTTGGGGGCAGGAAGGCTCACTGAAGCTTTCTTT. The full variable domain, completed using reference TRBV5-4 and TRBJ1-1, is ETGVTQSPTHLIKTRGQQVTLRCSSQSGHNTVSWYQQALGQGPQFIFQYYREEENGRGNFPPRFSGLQFPNYSSELNVNALELDDSALYLCASSLGAGRLTEAFFGQGTRLTVV.

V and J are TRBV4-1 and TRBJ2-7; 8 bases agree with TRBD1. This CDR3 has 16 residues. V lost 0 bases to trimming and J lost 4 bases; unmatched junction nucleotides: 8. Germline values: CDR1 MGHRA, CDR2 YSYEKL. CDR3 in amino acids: CASSQDRDRTPYEQYF. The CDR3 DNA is TGCGCCAGCAGCCAAGACCGGGACAGGACACCTTACGAGCAGTACTTC.

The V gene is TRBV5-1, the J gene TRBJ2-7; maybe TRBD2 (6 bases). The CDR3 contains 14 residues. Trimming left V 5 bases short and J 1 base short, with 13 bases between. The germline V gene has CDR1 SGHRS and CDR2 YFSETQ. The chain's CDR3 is CASRLDGGSYEQYF. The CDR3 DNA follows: TGCGCCAGCAGGCTGGACGGGGGATCCTACGAGCAGTACTTC.

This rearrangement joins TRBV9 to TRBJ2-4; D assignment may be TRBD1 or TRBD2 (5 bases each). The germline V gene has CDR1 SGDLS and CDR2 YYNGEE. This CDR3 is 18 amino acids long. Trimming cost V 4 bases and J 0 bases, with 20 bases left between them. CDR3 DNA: TGTGCCAGCAGCTCACTGGGGGACGCCAGCCTAGCCAAAAACATTCAGTACTTC. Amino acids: CASSSLGDASLAKNIQYF.

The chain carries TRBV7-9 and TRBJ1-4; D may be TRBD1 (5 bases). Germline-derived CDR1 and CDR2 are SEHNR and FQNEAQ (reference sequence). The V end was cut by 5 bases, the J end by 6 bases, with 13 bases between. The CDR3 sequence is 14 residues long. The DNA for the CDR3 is TGTGCCAGCAGCCCATCCGGGGGGGATGAAAAACTGTTTTTT. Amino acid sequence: CASSPSGGDEKLFF.

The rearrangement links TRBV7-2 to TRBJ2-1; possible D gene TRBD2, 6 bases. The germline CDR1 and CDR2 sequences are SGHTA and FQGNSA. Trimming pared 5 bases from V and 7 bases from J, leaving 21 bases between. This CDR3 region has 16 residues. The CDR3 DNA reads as TGTGCCAGCAGCCGGCAAGCGGGCCGCCTGCAAAATGAGCAGTTCTTC. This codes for CASSRQAGRLQNEQFF.

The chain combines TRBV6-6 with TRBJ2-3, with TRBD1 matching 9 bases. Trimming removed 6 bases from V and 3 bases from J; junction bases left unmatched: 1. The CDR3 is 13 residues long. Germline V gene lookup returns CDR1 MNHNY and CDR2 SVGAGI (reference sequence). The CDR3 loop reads CASRTGGTDTQYF. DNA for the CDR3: TGTGCCAGCAGGACAGGGGGGACAGATACGCAGTATTTT.

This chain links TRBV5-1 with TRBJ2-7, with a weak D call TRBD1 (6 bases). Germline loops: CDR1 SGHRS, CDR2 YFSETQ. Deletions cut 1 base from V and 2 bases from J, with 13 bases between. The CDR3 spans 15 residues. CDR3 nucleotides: TGCGCCAGCAGCTTGAACCAGGGGTCCCCCTACGAGCAGTACTTC. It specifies CASSLNQGSPYEQYF.

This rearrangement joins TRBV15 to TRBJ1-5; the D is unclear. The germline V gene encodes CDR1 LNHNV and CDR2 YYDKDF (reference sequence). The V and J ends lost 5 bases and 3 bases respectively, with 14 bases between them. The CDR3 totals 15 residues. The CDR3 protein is CATSPPENLNQPQHF. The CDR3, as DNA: TGTGCCACCAGCCCGCCGGAGAATCTCAATCAGCCCCAGCATTTT.

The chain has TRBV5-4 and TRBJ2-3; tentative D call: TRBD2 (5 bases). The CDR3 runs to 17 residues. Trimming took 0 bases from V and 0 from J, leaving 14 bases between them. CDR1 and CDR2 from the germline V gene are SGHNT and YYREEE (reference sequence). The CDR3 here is CASSLGGPGLSTDTQYF. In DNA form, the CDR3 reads TGTGCCAGCAGCTTGGGAGGGCCGGGGTTAAGCACAGATACGCAGTATTTT.

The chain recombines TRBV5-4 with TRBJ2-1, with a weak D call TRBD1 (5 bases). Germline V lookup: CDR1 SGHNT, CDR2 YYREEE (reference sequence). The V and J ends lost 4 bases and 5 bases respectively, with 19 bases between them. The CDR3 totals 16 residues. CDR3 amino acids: CASSPNQRAGNNEQFF. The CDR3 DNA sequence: TGTGCCAGCAGCCCGAACCAACGTGCAGGGAACAATGAGCAGTTCTTC.

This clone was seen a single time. The CDR3 reads CASSSRTSGDTQYF. Written as DNA, the CDR3 is TGTGCCAGCAGCTCCCGGACTAGCGGGGATACGCAGTATTTT. This chain uses TRBV11-3 with TRBJ2-3; 11 positions agree with TRBD2. There are 14 residues in the CDR3. Germline-derived CDR1 and CDR2 are SGHNT and YENEEA. The trim removed 4 bases at V and 6 bases at J, leaving 3 bases unmatched.